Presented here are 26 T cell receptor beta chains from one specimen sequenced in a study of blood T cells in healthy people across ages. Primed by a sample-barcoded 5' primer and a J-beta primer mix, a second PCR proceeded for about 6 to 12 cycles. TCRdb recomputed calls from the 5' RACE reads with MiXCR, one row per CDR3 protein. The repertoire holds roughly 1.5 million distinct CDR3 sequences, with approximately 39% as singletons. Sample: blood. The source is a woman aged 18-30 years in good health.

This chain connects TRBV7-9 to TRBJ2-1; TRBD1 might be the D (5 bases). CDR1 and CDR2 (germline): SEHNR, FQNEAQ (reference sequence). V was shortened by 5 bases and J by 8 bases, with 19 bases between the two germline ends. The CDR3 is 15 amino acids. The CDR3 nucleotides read TGTGCCAGCAGCCCGGACACAGGCGTGATGGATGAGCAGTTCTTC. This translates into CASSPDTGVMDEQFF.

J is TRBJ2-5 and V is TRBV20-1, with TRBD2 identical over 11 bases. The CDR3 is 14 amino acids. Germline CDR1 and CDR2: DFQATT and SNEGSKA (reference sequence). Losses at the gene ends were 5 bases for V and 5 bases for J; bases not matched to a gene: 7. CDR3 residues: CSAWIAGGPETQYF. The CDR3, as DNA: TGCAGTGCTTGGATAGCGGGGGGGCCGGAGACCCAGTACTTC.

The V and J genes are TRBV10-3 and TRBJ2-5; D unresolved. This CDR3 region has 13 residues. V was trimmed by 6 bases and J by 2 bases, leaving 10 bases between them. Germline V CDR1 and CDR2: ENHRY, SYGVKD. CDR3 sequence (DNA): TGTGCCATCAGCCCGACTGTACAAGAGACCCAGTACTTC. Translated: CAISPTVQETQYF.

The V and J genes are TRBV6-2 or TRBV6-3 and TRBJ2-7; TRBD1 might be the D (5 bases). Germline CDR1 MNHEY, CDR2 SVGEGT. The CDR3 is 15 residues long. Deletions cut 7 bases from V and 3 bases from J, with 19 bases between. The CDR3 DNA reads TGTGCCAGCATTGCTCGCGAACAGGTTCTCTACGAGCAGTACTTC. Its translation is CASIAREQVLYEQYF.

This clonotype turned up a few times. CDR3 protein: CASSPLLAGGPSYNEQYF. CDR3 bases: TGTGCCAGTAGTCCTCTGCTAGCGGGAGGGCCCTCCTACAATGAGCAGTACTTC. The V and J genes are TRBV19 and TRBJ2-1; TRBD2 matches at 12 bases. TRBJ2-7 matches the DNA end more closely, so the J call is doubtful. Germline loops: CDR1 LNHDA, CDR2 SQIVND (reference sequence). This CDR3 is 18 amino acids long.

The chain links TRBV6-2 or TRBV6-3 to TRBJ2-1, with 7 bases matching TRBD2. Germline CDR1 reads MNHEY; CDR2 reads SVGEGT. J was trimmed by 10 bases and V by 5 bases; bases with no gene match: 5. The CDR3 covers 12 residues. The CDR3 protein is CASSERGHEQFF. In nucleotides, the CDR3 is TGTGCCAGCAGTGAGCGGGGCCACGAGCAGTTCTTC.

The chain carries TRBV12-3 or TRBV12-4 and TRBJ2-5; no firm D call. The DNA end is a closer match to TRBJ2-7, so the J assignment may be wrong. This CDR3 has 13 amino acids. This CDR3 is CASRRARSYEQYF. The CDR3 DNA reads TGTGCCAGCAGAAGGGCTAGGAGTTACGAGCAGTACTTC.

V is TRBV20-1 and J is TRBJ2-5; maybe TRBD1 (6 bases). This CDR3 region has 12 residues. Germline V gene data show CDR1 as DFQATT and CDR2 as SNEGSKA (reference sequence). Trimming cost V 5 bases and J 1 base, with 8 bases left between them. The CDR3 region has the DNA TGCAGTGCTGCGACAGGCCAAGAGACCCAGTACTTC. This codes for CSAATGQETQYF.

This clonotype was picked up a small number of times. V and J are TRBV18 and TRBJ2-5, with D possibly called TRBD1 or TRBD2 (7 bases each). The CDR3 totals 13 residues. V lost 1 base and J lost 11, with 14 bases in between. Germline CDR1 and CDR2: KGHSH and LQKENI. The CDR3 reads CASSPQGAGEQYF. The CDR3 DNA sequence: TGTGCCAGCTCACCACAGGGGGCGGGAGAGCAGTACTTC. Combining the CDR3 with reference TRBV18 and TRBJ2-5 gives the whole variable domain NAGVMQNPRHLVRRRGQEARLRCSPMKGHSHVYWYRQLPEEGLKFMVYLQKENIIDESGMPKERFSAEFPKEGPSILRIQQVVRGDSAAYFCASSPQGAGEQYFGPGTRLLVL.

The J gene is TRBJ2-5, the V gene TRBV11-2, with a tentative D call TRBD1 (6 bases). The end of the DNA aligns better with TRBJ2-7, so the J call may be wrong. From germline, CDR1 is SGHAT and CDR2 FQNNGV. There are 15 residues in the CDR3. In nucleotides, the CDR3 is TGTGCCAGCAGCCCCACCGGGACAATTACCTTCGAGCAGTACTTC. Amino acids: CASSPTGTITFEQYF.

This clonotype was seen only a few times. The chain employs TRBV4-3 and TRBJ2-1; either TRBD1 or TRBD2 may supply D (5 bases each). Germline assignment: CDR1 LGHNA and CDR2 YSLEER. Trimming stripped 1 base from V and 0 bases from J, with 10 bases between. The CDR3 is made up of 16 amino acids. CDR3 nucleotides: TGCGCCAGCAGCCAAGGCGTCGGGACCTCCTACAATGAGCAGTTCTTC. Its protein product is CASSQGVGTSYNEQFF.

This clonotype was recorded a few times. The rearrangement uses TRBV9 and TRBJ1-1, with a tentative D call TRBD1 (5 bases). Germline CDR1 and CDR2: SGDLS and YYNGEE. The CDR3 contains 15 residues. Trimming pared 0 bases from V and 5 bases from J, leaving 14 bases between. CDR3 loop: CASSVGWGKLTEAFF. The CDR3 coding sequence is TGTGCCAGCAGCGTAGGTTGGGGGAAATTAACTGAAGCTTTCTTT.

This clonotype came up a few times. The CDR3 nucleotides are TGTGCCACCAGTGGTTCGCGGGGTTTTGCGGATACGCAGTATTTT. Protein: CATSGSRGFADTQYF. J is TRBJ2-3 and V is TRBV24-1; perhaps TRBD2 as D (6 bases). The CDR3 contains 15 residues. The V gene lost 5 bases and the J gene lost 6 bases, with 17 bases spanning the gap. Per the germline V gene, CDR1 is KGHDR and CDR2 is SFDVKD.

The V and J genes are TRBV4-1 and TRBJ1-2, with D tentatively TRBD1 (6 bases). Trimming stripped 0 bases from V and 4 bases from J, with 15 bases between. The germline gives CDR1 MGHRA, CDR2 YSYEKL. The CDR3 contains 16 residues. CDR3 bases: TGCGCCAGCAGCCAAGAGAGGGACACAGACATCTATGGCTACACCTTC. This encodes CASSQERDTDIYGYTF.

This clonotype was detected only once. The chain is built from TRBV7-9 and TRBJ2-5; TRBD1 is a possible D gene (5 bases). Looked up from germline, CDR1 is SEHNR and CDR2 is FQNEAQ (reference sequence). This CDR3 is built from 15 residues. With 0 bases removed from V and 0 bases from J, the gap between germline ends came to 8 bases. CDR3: CASSLAQEYQETQYF. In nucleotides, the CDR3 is TGTGCCAGCAGCTTAGCACAGGAGTACCAAGAGACCCAGTACTTC.

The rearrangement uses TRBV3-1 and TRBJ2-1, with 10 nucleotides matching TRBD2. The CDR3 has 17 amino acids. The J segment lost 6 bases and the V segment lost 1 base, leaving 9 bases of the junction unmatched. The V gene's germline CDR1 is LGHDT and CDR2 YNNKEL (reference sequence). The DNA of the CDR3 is TGTGCCAGCAGCCAAGTTGGGCCTAGCGGGAGAGTCAATGAGCAGTTCTTC. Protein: CASSQVGPSGRVNEQFF.

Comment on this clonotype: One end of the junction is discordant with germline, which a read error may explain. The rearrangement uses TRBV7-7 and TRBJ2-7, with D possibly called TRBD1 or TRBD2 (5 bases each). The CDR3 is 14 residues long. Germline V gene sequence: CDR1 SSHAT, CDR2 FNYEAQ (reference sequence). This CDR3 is CASSNSGTLGEQYF. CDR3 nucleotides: TGTGCTAGCAGCAATTCCGGGACCCTAGGCGAGCAGTACTTC.

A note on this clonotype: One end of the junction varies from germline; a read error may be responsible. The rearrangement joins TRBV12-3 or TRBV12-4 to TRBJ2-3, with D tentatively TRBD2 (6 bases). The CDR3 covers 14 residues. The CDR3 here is CASRLRRGTDTRYF. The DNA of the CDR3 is TGTGCCAGCAGGTTAAGGCGGGGTACAGATACGCGGTATTTT.

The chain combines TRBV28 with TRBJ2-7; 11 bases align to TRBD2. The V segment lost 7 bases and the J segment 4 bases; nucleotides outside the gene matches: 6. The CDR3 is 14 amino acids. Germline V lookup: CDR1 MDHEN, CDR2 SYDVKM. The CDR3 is CASTSGTSGYEQYF. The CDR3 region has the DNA TGTGCCAGCACCTCCGGGACTAGCGGATACGAGCAGTACTTC.

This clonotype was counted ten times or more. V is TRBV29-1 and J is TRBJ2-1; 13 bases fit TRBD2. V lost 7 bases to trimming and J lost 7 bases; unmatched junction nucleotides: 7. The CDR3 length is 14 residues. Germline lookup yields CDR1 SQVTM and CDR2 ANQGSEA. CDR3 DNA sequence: TGCAGCGCGCAGGGACTAGCGGGGTGGAATGAGCAGTTCTTC. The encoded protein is CSAQGLAGWNEQFF.

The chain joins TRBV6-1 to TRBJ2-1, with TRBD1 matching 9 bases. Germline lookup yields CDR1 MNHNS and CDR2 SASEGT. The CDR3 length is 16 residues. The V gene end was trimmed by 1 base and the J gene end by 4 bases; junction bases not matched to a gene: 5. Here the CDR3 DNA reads TGTGCCAGCAGTGAAGAGGTGACAGGGGGGTACAATGAGCAGTTCTTC. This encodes CASSEEVTGGYNEQFF.

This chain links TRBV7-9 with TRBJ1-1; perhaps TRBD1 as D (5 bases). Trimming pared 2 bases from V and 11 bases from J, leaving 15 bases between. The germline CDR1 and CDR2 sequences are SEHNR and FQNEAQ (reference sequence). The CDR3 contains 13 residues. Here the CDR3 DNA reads TGTGCCAGCAGCTTAATTGACAGAAAAGACGCTTTCTTT. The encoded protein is CASSLIDRKDAFF.

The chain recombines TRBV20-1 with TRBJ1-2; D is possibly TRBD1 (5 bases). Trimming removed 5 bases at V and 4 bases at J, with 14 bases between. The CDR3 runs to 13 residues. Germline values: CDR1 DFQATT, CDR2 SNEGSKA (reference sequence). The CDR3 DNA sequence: TGCAGTGCTCGGGGCAGCTTACGCTATGGCTACACCTTC. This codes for CSARGSLRYGYTF.

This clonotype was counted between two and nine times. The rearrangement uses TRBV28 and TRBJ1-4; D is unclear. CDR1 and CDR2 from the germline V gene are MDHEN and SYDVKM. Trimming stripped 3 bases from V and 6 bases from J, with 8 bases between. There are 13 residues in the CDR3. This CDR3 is CASSFWADEKLFF. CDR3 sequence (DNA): TGTGCCAGCAGTTTTTGGGCCGATGAAAAACTGTTTTTT.

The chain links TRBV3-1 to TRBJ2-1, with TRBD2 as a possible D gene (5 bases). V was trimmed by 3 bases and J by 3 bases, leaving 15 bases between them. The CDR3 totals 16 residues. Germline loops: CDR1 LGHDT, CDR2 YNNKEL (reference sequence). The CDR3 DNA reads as TGTGCCAGCAGCCACGGACCAGCGGCGCGCTACAATGAGCAGTTCTTC. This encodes CASSHGPAARYNEQFF.

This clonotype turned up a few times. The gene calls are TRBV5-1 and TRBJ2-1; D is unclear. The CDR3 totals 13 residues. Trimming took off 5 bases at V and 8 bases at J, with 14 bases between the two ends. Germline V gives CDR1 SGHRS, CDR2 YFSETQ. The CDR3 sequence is CASRSTNSDEQFF. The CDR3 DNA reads TGCGCCAGCAGATCCACAAATAGTGATGAGCAGTTCTTC.